Given below is one T cell receptor beta chain in context. These data originate in a study of blood T cell repertoires in COVID-19. CDR1 is LGHDT and CDR2 is YNNKEL in the germline V gene (reference sequence). CDR3 size: 15 residues. Trimming pared 0 bases from V and 0 bases from J, leaving 7 bases between. Assay used: immunoSEQ multiplex PCR; TCRdb lists only in-frame clones, some missing. This sample carries about 440,000 clones, 88% of them seen once, and the ten largest clones take 10% to 15%. The sequenced material came from peripheral blood. This receptor was obtained from a woman in her forties or fifties with COVID-19, enrolled during active disease. The rearrangement uses TRBV3-1 (or the pseudogene TRBV3-2) and TRBJ2-3; no definite D call. The CDR3 sequence is CASSQEAHSTDTQYF. The CDR3 DNA is TGTGCCAGCAGCCAAGAAGCCCACAGCACAGATACGCAGTATTTT.